This T cell receptor (beta chain) was sequenced for a study of blood T cell repertoires in COVID-19. Overall study context: Spain, Italy and the United States supplied samples that represented acute and convalescent COVID-19. In each case, the material was cDNA or gDNA derived from T cells, B-cell-depleted T cells, or PBMCs.

Deletions cut 6 bases from V and 4 bases from J, with 23 bases between. The germline V gene encodes CDR1 MNHNS and CDR2 SASEGT. The CDR3 is 17 residues long. Authors' processing steps: Amplification with reference gene primers provided the estimates of nucleated cell counts. Profiled with immunoSEQ multiplex PCR; TCRdb holds only in-frame clones, not every one. The D gene and trimming were derived from the DNA, and the V and J assignments and clone size from that table. The sample has 250,000 to 350,000 clones; 70% to 90% are singletons. This clone was found once. The specimen was peripheral blood. The sequence derives from a woman aged 55-70 years with acute or convalescent COVID-19. The V gene is TRBV6-1, the J gene TRBJ2-3, with TRBD2 as a possible D gene (5 bases). DNA of the CDR3: TGTGCCAGCAGCGAACTCGGGGTTTTGGGCAGCGCAGATACGCAGTATTTT. Amino acid sequence: CASSELGVLGSADTQYF.